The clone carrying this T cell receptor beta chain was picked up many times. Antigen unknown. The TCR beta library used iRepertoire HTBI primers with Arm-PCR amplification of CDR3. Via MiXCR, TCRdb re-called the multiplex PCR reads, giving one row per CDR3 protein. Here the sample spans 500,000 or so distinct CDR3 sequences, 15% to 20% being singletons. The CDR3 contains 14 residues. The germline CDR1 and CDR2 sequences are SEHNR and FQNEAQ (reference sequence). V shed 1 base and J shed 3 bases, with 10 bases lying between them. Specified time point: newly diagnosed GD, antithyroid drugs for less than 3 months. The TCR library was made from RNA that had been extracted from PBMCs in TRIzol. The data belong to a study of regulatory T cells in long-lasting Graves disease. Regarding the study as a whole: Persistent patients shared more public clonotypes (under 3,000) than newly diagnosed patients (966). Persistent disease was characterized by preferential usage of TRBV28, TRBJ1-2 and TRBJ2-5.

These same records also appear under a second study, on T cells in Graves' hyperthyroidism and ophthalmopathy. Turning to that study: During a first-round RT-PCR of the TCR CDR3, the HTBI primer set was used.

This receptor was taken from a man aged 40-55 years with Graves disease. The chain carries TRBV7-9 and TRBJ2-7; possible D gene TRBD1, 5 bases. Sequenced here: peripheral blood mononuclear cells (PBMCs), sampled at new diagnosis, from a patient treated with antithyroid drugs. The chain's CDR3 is CASSLGTSHYEQYF. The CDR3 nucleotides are TGTGCCAGCAGCTTAGGGACATCCCACTACGAGCAGTACTTC.